This T cell receptor (beta chain) emerged from a study of control samples from healthy donors and cancer patients. CDR1 and CDR2 from the germline V gene are SGDLS and YYNGEE. The CDR3 has 17 residues. Trimming removed 0 bases from V and 6 bases from J; junction bases left unmatched: 7. Assay: immunoSEQ multiplex PCR; the TCRdb copy retains only in-frame clones and omits some. Of about 120,000 clones in the sample, more than 85% were seen once. Sample: blood. The origin of this receptor is a man in his thirties or forties in good health. This chain links TRBV9 with TRBJ2-1, with 12 bases that match TRBD2. The CDR3 is CASSVAYASGGANEQFF. The CDR3 coding sequence is TGTGCCAGCAGCGTAGCTTATGCTAGCGGGGGGGCCAATGAGCAGTTCTTC.